Included here is one T cell receptor beta chain sequence, with context. The CDR3 covers 12 residues. Using its own MiXCR run on the PCR reads, TCRdb lists one record per CDR3 protein. This sample has approximately 18,000 distinct CDR3 sequences, with about 50% found just once. The sample belongs to a study of tumor-infiltrating lymphocytes in oesophageal squamous cell carcinoma. The chain joins TRBV12-3 or TRBV12-4 to TRBJ2-3; TRBD2 might be the D (6 bases). The DNA end is more similar to TRBJ2-7, so the J call may be wrong. Sequenced sample: esophageal tumor tissue. This sequence was found in a male donor with esophageal squamous cell carcinoma. CDR3 region: CASRTGVLEQYF. CDR3 nucleotide sequence: TGTGCCAGCAGGACGGGGGTCCTCGAGCAGTACTTC.